These 2 T cell receptor beta chains were all obtained from the same sample, sequenced in a study of radiation and T cells in renal cell carcinoma. The protocol was immunoSEQ multiplex PCR, while the TCRdb copy is restricted to in-frame clones and leaves out a portion. This table holds roughly 150,000 clones, 87% found once. Noted time point: blood 2 weeks post-SBRT. Regarding treatment: 15 Gy SBRT to primary tumor, nephrectomy 4 weeks later. Sequences were derived from blood, sampled from a patient whose treatment included radiotherapy and nephrectomy. The receptors were gathered from a woman between 45 and 65 years old with renal cell carcinoma.

The gene calls are TRBV2 and TRBJ1-5; D unresolved. Trimming shortened V by 4 bases and J by 7 bases, and 11 bases separated the two germline ends. Germline V gene lookup returns CDR1 SNHLY and CDR2 FYNNEI. This CDR3 is built from 13 residues. The CDR3 spells CASSVEFGQPQHF. The CDR3 DNA reads TGTGCCAGCAGTGTAGAGTTTGGGCAGCCCCAGCATTTT.

This clone appeared a single time. The rearrangement joins TRBV7-9 to TRBJ2-7, with D possibly matching TRBD2 (5 bases). Germline V CDR1 and CDR2: SEHNR, FQNEAQ (reference sequence). Deletions cut 1 base from V and 6 bases from J, with 10 bases between. This CDR3 is 13 amino acids long. CDR3 DNA sequence: TGTGCCAGCAGCTTAGGAGGTGGAGGCGAGCAGTACTTC. Its protein is CASSLGGGGEQYF. The whole variable domain, filled in from reference TRBV7-9 and TRBJ2-7, reads DTGVSQNPRHKITKRGQNVTFRCDPISEHNRLYWYRQTLGQGPEFLTYFQNEAQLEKSRLLSDRFSAERPKGSFSTLEIQRTEQGDSAMYLCASSLGGGGEQYFGPGTRLTVT.